One sample yielded the 17 T cell receptor beta chains listed below, sequenced in a study of T cell changes during pregnancy in multiple sclerosis. Clones were read by immunoSEQ multiplex PCR, and TCRdb kept only the in-frame ones, dropping some. Altogether tens of thousands of clones are present, 91% being singletons, with the ten largest covering roughly 0.61%. The specimen was CD4+ T cells from peripheral blood mononuclear cells, collected in the third trimester of pregnancy. Source of these receptors: a female donor in good health, enrolled as a control in a pregnancy study.

J is TRBJ2-2 and V is TRBV5-1; 8 bases line up with TRBD2. The germline gives CDR1 SGHRS, CDR2 YFSETQ. Losses at the gene ends were 4 bases for V and 6 bases for J; bases not matched to a gene: 11. CDR3 length equals 16 residues. The CDR3 nucleotides read TGCGCCAGCAGCCAAACCGGGACTAGTCGGTCCGGGGAGCTGTTTTTT. This encodes CASSQTGTSRSGELFF.

This clone came up once. The J gene is TRBJ1-5, the V gene TRBV6-6; D possibly corresponds to TRBD1 (5 bases). Trimming took off 6 bases at V and 2 bases at J, with 5 bases between the two ends. Germline CDR1 reads MNHNY; CDR2 reads SVGAGI (reference sequence). The length of the CDR3 is 12 residues. DNA for the CDR3: TGTGCCAGCAGACAGGGCAATCAGCCCCAGCATTTT. As protein: CASRQGNQPQHF.

The genes are TRBV18 and TRBJ2-5; 9 positions match TRBD1. Germline V lookup: CDR1 KGHSH, CDR2 LQKENI. Trimming at V came to 3 bases and at J to 6 bases, leaving 5 bases not matched to a gene. The CDR3 length is 14 residues. As DNA, the CDR3 is TGTGCCAGCTCACCTGGGACAGGGAGGAAGACCCAGTACTTC. Its protein product is CASSPGTGRKTQYF.

This sequence joins TRBV9 and TRBJ1-6; possibly TRBD1 for D (5 bases). The CDR3 sequence is 14 residues long. Trimming took 3 bases from V and 9 from J, leaving 13 bases between them. From germline, CDR1 is SGDLS and CDR2 YYNGEE. CDR3 coding DNA: TGTGCCAGCAGCGCCCGGAGCGGGGGTTCACCCCTCCACTTT. This codes for CASSARSGGSPLHF.

The V gene is TRBV11-2, the J gene TRBJ2-3; D is undetermined. V lost 7 bases to trimming and J lost 2 bases, with 19 bases between them. The germline V gene has CDR1 SGHAT and CDR2 FQNNGV. This CDR3 has 16 amino acids. In DNA form, the CDR3 reads TGTGCCAGCAAAATTTCATATCGGTTTTTCACAGATACGCAGTATTTT. Amino acid sequence: CASKISYRFFTDTQYF.

The chain joins TRBV7-2 to TRBJ2-1; 8 bases are shared with TRBD2. The CDR3 length is 15 residues. V lost 2 bases and J lost 4; bases outside the gene matches: 4. CDR1 and CDR2 from the germline V gene are SGHTA and FQGNSA. CDR3 region: CASSLRAGDYNEQFF. The DNA for the CDR3 is TGTGCCAGCAGCTTAAGAGCGGGGGATTACAATGAGCAGTTCTTC.

The chain uses TRBV6-5 and TRBJ2-1; TRBD1 is a possible D gene (5 bases). The CDR3 covers 12 residues. Germline assignment: CDR1 MNHEY and CDR2 SVGAGI. V lost 5 bases and J lost 5, with 7 bases in between. Here the CDR3 DNA reads TGTGCCAGCAGTCGACAGAACAATGAGCAGTTCTTC. Translating gives CASSRQNNEQFF.

This chain uses TRBV9 with TRBJ2-7; possible D gene TRBD1, 6 bases. This CDR3 spans 13 amino acids. The germline CDR1 and CDR2 sequences are SGDLS and YYNGEE. The V gene lost 2 bases and the J gene lost 6 bases, with 12 bases spanning the gap. CDR3 nucleotides: TGTGCCAGCAGCGTCGGGACAACAATCGAGCAGTACTTC. Amino acid sequence: CASSVGTTIEQYF.

The V and J genes are TRBV5-8 and TRBJ2-1; D is unresolved. Germline V gives CDR1 SGHTS, CDR2 YDEGEE. Trimming removed 5 bases at V and 4 bases at J, with 10 bases between. This CDR3 comprises 13 residues. CDR3 nucleotide sequence: TGTGCCAGCAGGCAAGACTGGTACAATGAGCAGTTCTTC. Its protein is CASRQDWYNEQFF.

V gene TRBV5-1 combines with J gene TRBJ2-7; TRBD1 agrees at 9 bases. Germline V gene lookup returns CDR1 SGHRS and CDR2 YFSETQ. This CDR3 is 14 amino acids long. The J segment lost 6 bases and the V segment lost 2 bases, leaving 6 bases of the junction unmatched. The CDR3 region has the DNA TGCGCCAGCAGCTTCGGGACAGGGAGTGGCGAGCAGTACTTC. The encoded protein is CASSFGTGSGEQYF.

The V gene is TRBV15, the J gene TRBJ2-1, with D perhaps TRBD2 (7 bases). The CDR3 contains 13 residues. V lost 0 bases, J lost 14 bases, and 14 bases lay in between. Germline assignment: CDR1 LNHNV and CDR2 YYDKDF (reference sequence). The CDR3 spells CATSRDEGEGEFF. The CDR3 bases are TGTGCCACCAGCAGAGACGAAGGGGAGGGGGAGTTCTTC.

J is TRBJ1-1 and V is TRBV6-1; the D is unclear. The CDR3 runs 11 residues. V lost 4 bases, J lost 7 bases, and 7 bases lay in between. Germline lookup yields CDR1 MNHNS and CDR2 SASEGT. The CDR3 DNA reads as TGTGCCAGCAGTGTACAGCTTGAAGCTTTCTTT. Translated, it gives CASSVQLEAFF.

The chain carries TRBV5-8 and TRBJ2-7; D possibly corresponds to TRBD2 (6 bases). In germline, CDR1 is SGHTS, CDR2 YDEGEE. The CDR3 is made up of 11 amino acids. The V gene lost 7 bases and the J gene lost 5 bases, with 10 bases spanning the gap. The chain's CDR3 is CASLEGNEQYF. CDR3 DNA: TGTGCCAGCCTGGAGGGGAACGAGCAGTACTTC.

This clone was observed a handful of times. The chain joins TRBV29-1 to TRBJ2-3; 10 nucleotides line up with TRBD1. CDR1 and CDR2 from the germline V gene are SQVTM and ANQGSEA. The CDR3 is 14 residues long. J gave up 6 bases and V 8 bases, and 11 bases lay outside the gene matches. CDR3 DNA: TGCAGCTATCATCGGGACAGGGGTGTGGATACGCAGTATTTT. It is translated as CSYHRDRGVDTQYF.

This clone appeared a few times. This chain connects TRBV15 to TRBJ2-7; D perhaps matches TRBD2 (6 bases). This CDR3 spans 17 amino acids. The germline CDR1 and CDR2 sequences are LNHNV and YYDKDF (reference sequence). V was pared by 4 bases and J by 0 bases, with 19 bases between. The CDR3 DNA reads TGTGCCACCAGCACCCCTCAGGGCGGGGAGAGCTCCTACGAGCAGTACTTC. Translated, it gives CATSTPQGGESSYEQYF. The full variable domain, its missing parts supplied by reference TRBV15 and TRBJ2-7, is DAMVIQNPRYQVTQFGKPVTLSCSQTLNHNVMYWYQQKSSQAPKLLFHYYDKDFNNEADTPDNFQSRRPNTSFCFLDIRSPGLGDTAMYLCATSTPQGGESSYEQYFGPGTRLTVT.

This chain connects TRBV5-1 to TRBJ2-1; weak D call: TRBD2 (5 bases). The CDR3 covers 14 residues. The germline CDR1 and CDR2 sequences are SGHRS and YFSETQ. V gave up 3 bases and J gave up 8 bases, with 15 bases separating them. The CDR3 loop reads CASSWVTGLDEQFF. DNA for the CDR3: TGCGCCAGCAGCTGGGTGACGGGATTAGATGAGCAGTTCTTC.

This chain joins TRBV11-1 and TRBJ2-3, with 9 bases lining up with TRBD2. The length of the CDR3 is 16 residues. In germline, CDR1 is SGHAT, CDR2 FQDESV (reference sequence). The ends lost 3 bases at V and 3 bases at J; junction bases unmatched: 7. DNA for the CDR3: TGTGCCAGCAGCTTTAGGAGACTAGCGGAAACAGATACGCAGTATTTT. It specifies CASSFRRLAETDTQYF.